The 29 T cell receptor beta chains below come from one sample, sequenced in a study of shared clonotypes between healthy human individuals. The assay was immunoSEQ multiplex PCR, and TCRdb's table has in-frame clones only and misses some. This sample has more than 200,000 clones, with 65% found just once. Input material: memory CD4+ T cells sorted from blood. The subset: CD45RA-negative fraction. All receptors derive from a man aged 30-40 years in good health.

The chain is built from TRBV10-3 and TRBJ2-5; D gene unclear. V was clipped by 3 bases and J by 0 bases, with 17 bases between them. The CDR3 consists of 17 residues. The V gene's germline CDR1 is ENHRY and CDR2 SYGVKD. The CDR3 protein is CAISDLTSPSNQETQYF. The CDR3 coding sequence is TGTGCCATCAGTGACCTTACCTCTCCTAGTAACCAAGAGACCCAGTACTTC.

V is TRBV7-2 and J is TRBJ2-2; D ambiguous. The CDR3 loop spans 15 amino acids. The ends were cut back, 2 bases at V and 4 bases at J, with 11 bases in the middle. Germline V lookup: CDR1 SGHTA, CDR2 FQGNSA. CDR3 in DNA: TGTGCCAGCAGCTTATTCGCGACGACCACCGGGGAGCTGTTTTTT. It encodes CASSLFATTTGELFF. Full variable domain (remainder filled in from reference TRBV7-2 and TRBJ2-2): GAGVSQSPSNKVTEKGKDVELRCDPISGHTALYWYRQSLGQGLEFLIYFQGNSAPDKSGLPSDRFSAERTGGSVSTLTIQRTQQEDSAVYLCASSLFATTTGELFFGEGSRLTVL.

The chain uses TRBV28 and TRBJ2-4, with D unclear. The V end lost 3 bases, the J end lost 8 bases, and 8 bases lay between the germline ends. The CDR3 is made up of 12 amino acids. Germline V gives CDR1 MDHEN, CDR2 SYDVKM. For the CDR3, the DNA is TGTGCCAGCAGTTTGATTGGGGACATTCAGTACTTC. Translation: CASSLIGDIQYF. The variable domain in full, with the rest retrieved from reference TRBV28 and TRBJ2-4, is DVKVTQSSRYLVKRTGEKVFLECVQDMDHENMFWYRQDPGLGLRLIYFSYDVKMKEKGDIPEGYSVSREKKERFSLILESASTNQTSMYLCASSLIGDIQYFGAGTRLSVL.

The genes are TRBV4-2 and TRBJ2-1; 10 bases are a match to TRBD2. Trimming removed 1 base from V and 0 bases from J; junction bases left unmatched: 15. The CDR3 runs 21 residues. CDR1 LGHNA and CDR2 YNFKEQ come from the germline V gene. CDR3 DNA sequence: TGTGCCAGCAGCCAAGCCCCAACCGGGCTAGCGGGAGTCTTCTCCTACAATGAGCAGTTCTTC. It translates to CASSQAPTGLAGVFSYNEQFF.

The chain uses TRBV20-1 and TRBJ2-7; 7 nucleotides agree with TRBD2. CDR1 is DFQATT, CDR2 SNEGSKA, per germline (reference sequence). V was clipped by 6 bases and J by 6 bases; unmatched bases: 5. This CDR3 is built from 11 residues. The CDR3 sequence: CSADTSAEQYF. The CDR3 DNA sequence: TGCAGTGCGGACACTAGCGCCGAGCAGTACTTC.

The rearrangement joins TRBV27 to TRBJ1-5, with 7 bases lining up with TRBD1. The J segment lost 7 bases and the V segment lost 6 bases, leaving 9 bases of the junction unmatched. The CDR3 extends over 14 amino acids. Germline CDR1 is MNHEY and CDR2 is SMNVEV (reference sequence). This CDR3 is CASSPQGIGQPQHF. As DNA, the CDR3 is TGTGCCAGCAGCCCACAGGGGATCGGACAGCCCCAGCATTTT.

This clone was detected only a few times. The chain joins TRBV30 to TRBJ1-2; the D gene is possibly TRBD1 (6 bases). The CDR3 sequence is 13 residues long. The ends were cut back, 2 bases at V and 8 bases at J, with 15 bases in the middle. Germline V gene lookup returns CDR1 GTSNPN and CDR2 SVGIG (reference sequence). The CDR3 loop reads CAWSLGTGMGYTF. The CDR3 bases are TGTGCCTGGAGTCTAGGAACAGGGATGGGCTACACCTTC.

The chain combines TRBV7-9 with TRBJ2-7; 9 bases are shared with TRBD2. Unmatched junction bases numbered 8, after V lost 5 bases and J lost 6 bases. This CDR3 has 14 amino acids. Germline V gene sequence: CDR1 SEHNR, CDR2 FQNEAQ (reference sequence). The CDR3 loop reads CASSTAGGLGEQYF. The CDR3 region has the DNA TGTGCCAGCAGCACAGCGGGAGGATTAGGCGAGCAGTACTTC.

The chain carries TRBV29-1 and TRBJ2-3, with 7 bases fitting TRBD1. The CDR3 length is 14 residues. The trim removed 4 bases at V and 0 bases at J, leaving 4 bases unmatched. Germline-derived CDR1 and CDR2 are SQVTM and ANQGSEA. For the CDR3, the DNA is TGCAGCGTTGGAAGGGGGCAGAGCACAGATACGCAGTATTTT. Its protein product is CSVGRGQSTDTQYF.

The chain uses TRBV28 and TRBJ1-5; D uncertain. Trimming stripped 4 bases from V and 5 bases from J, with 6 bases between. This CDR3 has 12 residues. Germline-derived CDR1 and CDR2 are MDHEN and SYDVKM. Written as DNA, the CDR3 is TGTGCCAGCAGTTCCGTCGATCAGCCCCAGCATTTT. This gives the protein CASSSVDQPQHF.

The V call is TRBV19, the J call TRBJ1-1; no definite D call. There are 11 residues in the CDR3. Germline assignment: CDR1 LNHDA and CDR2 SQIVND (reference sequence). This chain's CDR3 is CDFPGNTEAFF. DNA for the CDR3: TGTGATTTCCCCGGGAACACTGAAGCTTTCTTT.

This chain links TRBV11-2 with TRBJ2-1, with 7 bases identical to TRBD1. The V gene's germline CDR1 is SGHAT and CDR2 FQNNGV. Losses at the gene ends were 4 bases for V and 2 bases for J; bases not matched to a gene: 8. There are 16 residues in the CDR3. CDR3 in amino acids: CASSSSQGPPYNEQFF. DNA for the CDR3: TGTGCCAGCAGCTCATCACAGGGGCCCCCCTACAATGAGCAGTTCTTC.

V usage is TRBV5-1 and J usage is TRBJ2-7; 11 nucleotides agree with TRBD1. The germline gives CDR1 SGHRS, CDR2 YFSETQ. This CDR3 has 14 amino acids. V gave up 4 bases and J gave up 2 bases; unmatched junction bases: 2. CDR3 amino acids: CASSGQGAAYEQYF. The CDR3 region has the DNA TGCGCCAGCAGCGGACAGGGGGCCGCCTACGAGCAGTACTTC.

The V gene is TRBV5-8, the J gene TRBJ2-7; TRBD2 is a possible D gene (5 bases). There are 15 residues in the CDR3. V lost 6 bases to trimming and J lost 3 bases, with 19 bases between them. Germline V CDR1 and CDR2: SGHTS, YDEGEE. The CDR3 spells CASIRNPQAGYEQYF. CDR3 nucleotides: TGTGCCAGCATCAGGAACCCCCAGGCGGGCTACGAGCAGTACTTC.

The chain recombines TRBV9 with TRBJ1-1; D not certain. The germline V gene encodes CDR1 SGDLS and CDR2 YYNGEE. The CDR3 consists of 14 residues. Trimming removed 1 base from V and 3 bases from J, with 10 bases in between. CDR3 residues: CASSVNPWDTEAFF. CDR3 in DNA: TGTGCCAGCAGCGTAAACCCCTGGGACACTGAAGCTTTCTTT.

V and J are TRBV5-1 and TRBJ2-7; 9 bases are a match to TRBD2. Losses at the gene ends were 4 bases for V and 0 bases for J; bases not matched to a gene: 2. The CDR3 runs 14 residues. The germline V gene encodes CDR1 SGHRS and CDR2 YFSETQ. CDR3 DNA: TGCGCCAGCAGCCCTAGCGGGACCTCCTACGAGCAGTACTTC. As protein: CASSPSGTSYEQYF. Drawing the rest from reference TRBV5-1 and TRBJ2-7, the complete variable domain is KAGVTQTPRYLIKTRGQQVTLSCSPISGHRSVSWYQQTPGQGLQFLFEYFSETQRNKGNFPGRFSGRQFSNSRSEMNVSTLELGDSALYLCASSPSGTSYEQYFGPGTRLTVT.

The genes are TRBV15 and TRBJ1-4, with TRBD1 matching over 7 bases. The V segment lost 3 bases and the J segment 2 bases; nucleotides outside the gene matches: 3. CDR1 and CDR2 (germline): LNHNV, YYDKDF (reference sequence). The length of the CDR3 is 15 residues. Here the CDR3 DNA reads TGTGCCACCAGCAGGCCGGGACAGACTAATGAAAAACTGTTTTTT. Its protein is CATSRPGQTNEKLFF.

This clone has more than one count but fewer than ten. The CDR3 DNA reads as TGTGCCAGCAGTATCACCGGGACAGGAAGGTACGAGCAGTACTTC. It encodes CASSITGTGRYEQYF. The J gene is TRBJ2-7, the V gene TRBV28, with 8 bases lining up with TRBD1. Trimming removed 5 bases from V and 4 bases from J; junction bases left unmatched: 10. The CDR3 totals 15 residues. The germline V gene encodes CDR1 MDHEN and CDR2 SYDVKM.

This rearrangement joins TRBV5-5 to TRBJ2-5; 7 bases agree with TRBD2. The CDR3 spans 14 residues. J was trimmed by 7 bases and V by 3 bases; bases with no gene match: 9. The germline CDR1 and CDR2 sequences are SGHKS and YYEKEE (reference sequence). CDR3 amino acids: CASSSMTGGGTQYF. CDR3 nucleotide sequence: TGTGCCAGCAGCTCGATGACTGGCGGGGGGACCCAGTACTTC.

The V call is TRBV5-4, the J call TRBJ1-5; D gene ambiguous. V lost 2 bases and J lost 4, with 7 bases in between. The CDR3 is made up of 13 amino acids. CDR1 is SGHNT, CDR2 YYREEE, per germline (reference sequence). This CDR3 reads CASSFGQNQPQHF. In DNA, the CDR3 is TGTGCCAGCAGCTTTGGGCAGAATCAGCCCCAGCATTTT.

The rearrangement links TRBV19 to TRBJ2-7; 8 bases agree with TRBD1. Germline CDR1 is LNHDA and CDR2 is SQIVND (reference sequence). With V trimmed by 5 bases and J by 1 base, 4 bases remained unmatched. The CDR3 contains 14 residues. The CDR3 spells CASSDRGRSYEQYF. CDR3 bases: TGTGCCAGTAGTGACAGGGGTAGGTCCTACGAGCAGTACTTC.

The CDR3 DNA reads as TGTGCCAGCAGGGAGAGCGAGCAGTACTTC. This translates into CASRESEQYF. The chain joins TRBV21-1 to TRBJ2-7; the table's D call, TRBD2, was not checked against the DNA. TRBV21-1 is designated a pseudogene. This CDR3 has 10 residues.

V is TRBV5-1 and J is TRBJ2-5; 9 nucleotides match TRBD1. Trimming at V came to 2 bases and at J to 7 bases, leaving 6 bases not matched to a gene. CDR1 and CDR2 from the germline V gene are SGHRS and YFSETQ. This CDR3 region has 14 residues. The CDR3 reads CASSLTGGETTQYF. The CDR3 DNA reads as TGCGCCAGCAGCTTAACAGGGGGCGAAACGACCCAGTACTTC.

This clone was recorded a few times. The J gene is TRBJ2-5, the V gene TRBV6-1; TRBD2 aligns across 12 bases. The CDR3 has 19 amino acids. V was pared by 4 bases and J by 1 base, with 13 bases of the junction left unmatched. Germline CDR1 is MNHNS and CDR2 is SASEGT. The CDR3 DNA reads TGTGCCAGCAGTGCCCTTGTTTCTAGCGGGAGGGCCCTCCAAGAGACCCAGTACTTC. It is translated as CASSALVSSGRALQETQYF.

The chain combines TRBV7-2 with TRBJ2-7; 8 bases line up with TRBD2. V gave up 5 bases and J gave up 2 bases; unmatched junction bases: 5. The CDR3 contains 14 residues. Germline assignment: CDR1 SGHTA and CDR2 FQGNSA. The CDR3 reads CASSVLAATYEQYF. In DNA form, the CDR3 reads TGTGCCAGCAGCGTACTAGCGGCAACCTACGAGCAGTACTTC.

As to this clone: The same CDR3 also results from other DNA sequences found in this sample. This chain links TRBV20-1 with TRBJ2-3; D uncertain. Germline-derived CDR1 and CDR2 are DFQATT and SNEGSKA (reference sequence). The CDR3 loop spans 11 amino acids. V was trimmed by 4 bases and J by 8 bases, leaving 10 bases between them. As DNA, the CDR3 is TGCAGTGCTATTAGCCCTGGTACGCAGTATTTT. It codes for CSAISPGTQYF.

In its sample, this clone was seen a few times. The chain employs TRBV27 and TRBJ2-1, with 12 bases matching TRBD2. The length of the CDR3 is 14 residues. Per germline, CDR1 MNHEY and CDR2 SMNVEV (reference sequence). With 11 bases clipped from V and 7 bases from J, the junction kept 9 bases outside the gene matches. The CDR3 DNA reads TGTGCCGCCAGGCGACTAGCGGGAGAGAATGAGCAGTTCTTC. Amino acid sequence: CAARRLAGENEQFF.

The chain recombines TRBV11-3 with TRBJ1-1; TRBD1 matches 7 bases. This CDR3 has 13 amino acids. CDR1 SGHNT and CDR2 YENEEA come from the germline V gene. Germline trimming cut 5 bases from V and 6 bases from J; bases unmatched to any gene: 6. This CDR3 is CASSVTGTAEAFF. The CDR3 DNA sequence: TGTGCCAGCAGCGTGACAGGGACGGCTGAAGCTTTCTTT.

The rearrangement joins TRBV29-1 to TRBJ2-3, with D maybe TRBD2 (6 bases). CDR3 length equals 16 residues. Germline CDR1 is SQVTM and CDR2 is ANQGSEA. Deletions cut 6 bases from V and 4 bases from J, with 23 bases between. The CDR3 reads CSVGRDLSGAADTQYF. The CDR3 DNA follows: TGCAGCGTGGGACGGGACTTATCCGGCGCGGCAGATACGCAGTATTTT.